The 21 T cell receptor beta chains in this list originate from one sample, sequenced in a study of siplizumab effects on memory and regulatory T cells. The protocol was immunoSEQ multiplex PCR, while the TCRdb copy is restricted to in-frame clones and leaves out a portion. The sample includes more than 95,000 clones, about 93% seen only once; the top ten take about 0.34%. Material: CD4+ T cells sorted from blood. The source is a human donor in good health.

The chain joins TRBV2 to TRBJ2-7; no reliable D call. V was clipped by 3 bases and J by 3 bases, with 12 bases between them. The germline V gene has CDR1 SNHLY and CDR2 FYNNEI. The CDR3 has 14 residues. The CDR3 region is CASSDSGYSYEQYF. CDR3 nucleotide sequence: TGTGCCAGCAGTGACTCCGGTTACAGCTACGAGCAGTACTTC.

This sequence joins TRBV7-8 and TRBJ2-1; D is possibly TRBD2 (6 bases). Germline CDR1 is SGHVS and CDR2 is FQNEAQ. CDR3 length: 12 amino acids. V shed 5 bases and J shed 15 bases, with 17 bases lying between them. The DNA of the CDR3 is TGTGCCAGCAGCCGCGGACTATTGGGTCTGTTCTTC. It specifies CASSRGLLGLFF.

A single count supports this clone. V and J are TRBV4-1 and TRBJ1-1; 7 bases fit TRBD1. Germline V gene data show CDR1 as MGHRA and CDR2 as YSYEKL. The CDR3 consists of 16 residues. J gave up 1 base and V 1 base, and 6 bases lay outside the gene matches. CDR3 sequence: CASSQVNRGKNTEAFF. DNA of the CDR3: TGCGCCAGCAGCCAAGTAAACAGGGGAAAGAACACTGAAGCTTTCTTT.

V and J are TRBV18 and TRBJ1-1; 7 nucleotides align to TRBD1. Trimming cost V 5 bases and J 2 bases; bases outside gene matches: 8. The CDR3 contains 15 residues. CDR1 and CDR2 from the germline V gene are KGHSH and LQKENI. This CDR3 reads CASSVEQGFNTEAFF. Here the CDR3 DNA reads TGTGCCAGCTCAGTTGAACAGGGGTTCAACACTGAAGCTTTCTTT.

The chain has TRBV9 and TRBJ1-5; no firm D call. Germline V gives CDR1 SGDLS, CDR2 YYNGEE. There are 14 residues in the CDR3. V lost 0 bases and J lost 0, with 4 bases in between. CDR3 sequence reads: CASSVGSSNQPQHF. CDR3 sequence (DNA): TGTGCCAGCAGCGTAGGAAGTAGCAATCAGCCCCAGCATTTT.

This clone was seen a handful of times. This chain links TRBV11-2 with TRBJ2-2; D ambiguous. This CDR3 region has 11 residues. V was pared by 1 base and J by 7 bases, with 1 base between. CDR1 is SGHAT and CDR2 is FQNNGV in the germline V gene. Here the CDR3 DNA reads TGTGCCAGCAGCTTAGTCGGGGAGCTGTTTTTT. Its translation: CASSLVGELFF.

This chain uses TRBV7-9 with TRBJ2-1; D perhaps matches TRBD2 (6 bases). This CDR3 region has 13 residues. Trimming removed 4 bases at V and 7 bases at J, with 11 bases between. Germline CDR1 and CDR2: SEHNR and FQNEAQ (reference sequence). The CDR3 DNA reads TGTGCCAGCAGCTGGGACTCACGTAATGAGCAGTTCTTC. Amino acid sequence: CASSWDSRNEQFF.

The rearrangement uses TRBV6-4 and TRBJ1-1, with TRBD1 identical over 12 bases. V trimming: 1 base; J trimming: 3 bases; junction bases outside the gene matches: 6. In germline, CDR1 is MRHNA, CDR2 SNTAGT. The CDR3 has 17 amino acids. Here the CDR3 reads CASSDWDRGLWDTEAFF. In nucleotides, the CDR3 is TGTGCCAGCAGTGACTGGGACAGGGGGCTCTGGGACACTGAAGCTTTCTTT.

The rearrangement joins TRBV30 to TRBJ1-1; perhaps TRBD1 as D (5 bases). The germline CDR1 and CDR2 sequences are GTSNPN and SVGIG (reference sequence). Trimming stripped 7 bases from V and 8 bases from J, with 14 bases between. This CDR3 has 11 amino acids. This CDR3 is CASGRGSEAFF. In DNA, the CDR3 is TGTGCCTCTGGGCGGGGGAGCGAAGCTTTCTTT.

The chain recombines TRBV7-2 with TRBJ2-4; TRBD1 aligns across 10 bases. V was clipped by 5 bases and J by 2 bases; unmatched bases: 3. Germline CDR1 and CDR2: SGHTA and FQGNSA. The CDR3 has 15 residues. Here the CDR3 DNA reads TGTGCCAGCAGCCGGGACAGGGGTCCCAAAAACATTCAGTACTTC. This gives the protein CASSRDRGPKNIQYF.

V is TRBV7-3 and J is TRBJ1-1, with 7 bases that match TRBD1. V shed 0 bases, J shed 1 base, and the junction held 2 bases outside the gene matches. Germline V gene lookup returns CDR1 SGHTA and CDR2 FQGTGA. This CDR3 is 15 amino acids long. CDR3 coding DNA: TGTGCCAGCAGCTTAACTCCAGGGGGGAACACTGAAGCTTTCTTT. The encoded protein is CASSLTPGGNTEAFF.

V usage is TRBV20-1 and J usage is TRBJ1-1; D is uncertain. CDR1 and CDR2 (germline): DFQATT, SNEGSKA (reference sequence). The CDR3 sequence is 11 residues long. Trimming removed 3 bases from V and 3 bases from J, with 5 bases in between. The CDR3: CSASGYTEAFF. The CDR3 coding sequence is TGCAGTGCTAGCGGGTACACTGAAGCTTTCTTT.

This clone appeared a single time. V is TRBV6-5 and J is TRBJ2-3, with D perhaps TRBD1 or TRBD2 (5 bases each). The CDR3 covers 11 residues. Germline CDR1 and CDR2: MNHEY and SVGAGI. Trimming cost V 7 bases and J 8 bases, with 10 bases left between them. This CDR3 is CASMRGGTQYF. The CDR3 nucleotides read TGTGCCAGCATGAGGGGCGGTACGCAGTATTTT.

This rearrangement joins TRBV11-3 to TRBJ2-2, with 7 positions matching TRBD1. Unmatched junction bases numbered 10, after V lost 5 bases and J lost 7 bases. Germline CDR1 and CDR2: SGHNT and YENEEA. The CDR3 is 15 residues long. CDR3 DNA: TGTGCCAGCAGCCTATCGACAGGGCTCGGCGGGGAGCTGTTTTTT. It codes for CASSLSTGLGGELFF.

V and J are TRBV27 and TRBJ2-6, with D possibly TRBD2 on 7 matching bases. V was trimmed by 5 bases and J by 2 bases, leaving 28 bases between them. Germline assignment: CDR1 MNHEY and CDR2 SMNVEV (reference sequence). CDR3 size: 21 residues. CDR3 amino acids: CASSPPRGLSGGAPGANVLTF. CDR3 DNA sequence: TGTGCCAGCAGTCCTCCGCGCGGGCTAAGTGGGGGGGCCCCTGGGGCCAACGTCCTGACTTTC.

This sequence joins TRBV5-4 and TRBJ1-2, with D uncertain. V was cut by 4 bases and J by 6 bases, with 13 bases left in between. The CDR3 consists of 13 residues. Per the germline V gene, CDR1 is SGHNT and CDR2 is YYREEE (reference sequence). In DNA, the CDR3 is TGTGCCAGCAGCCCTGGGAACTCAAATGGCTACACCTTC. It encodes CASSPGNSNGYTF. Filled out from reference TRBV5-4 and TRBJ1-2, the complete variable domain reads ETGVTQSPTHLIKTRGQQVTLRCSSQSGHNTVSWYQQALGQGPQFIFQYYREEENGRGNFPPRFSGLQFPNYSSELNVNALELDDSALYLCASSPGNSNGYTFGSGTRLTVV.

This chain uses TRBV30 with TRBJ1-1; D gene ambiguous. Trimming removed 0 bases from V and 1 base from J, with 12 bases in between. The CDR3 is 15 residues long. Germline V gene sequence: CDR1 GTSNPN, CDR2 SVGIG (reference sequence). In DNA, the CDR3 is TGTGCCTGGAGTGTTTATTGGACTGCGAACACTGAAGCTTTCTTT. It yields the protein CAWSVYWTANTEAFF.

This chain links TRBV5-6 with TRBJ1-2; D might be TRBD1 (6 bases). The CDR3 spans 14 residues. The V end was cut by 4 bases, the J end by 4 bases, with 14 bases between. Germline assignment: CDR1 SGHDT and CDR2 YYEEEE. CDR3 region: CASSRGTLAYGYTF. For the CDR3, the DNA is TGTGCCAGCAGCCGCGGGACACTGGCCTATGGCTACACCTTC.

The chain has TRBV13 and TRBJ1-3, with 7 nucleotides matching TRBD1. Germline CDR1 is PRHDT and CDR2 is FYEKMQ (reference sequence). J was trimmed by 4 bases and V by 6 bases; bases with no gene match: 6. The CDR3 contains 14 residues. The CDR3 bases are TGTGCCAGCAGACCACAGGGGCCGGGAAACACCATATATTTT. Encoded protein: CASRPQGPGNTIYF.

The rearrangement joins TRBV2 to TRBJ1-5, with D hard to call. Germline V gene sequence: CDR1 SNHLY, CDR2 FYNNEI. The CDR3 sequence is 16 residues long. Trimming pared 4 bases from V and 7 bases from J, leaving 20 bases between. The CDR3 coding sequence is TGTGCCAGCAGTGCCCCCCCCGGACGGACTTTCCAGCCCCAGCATTTT. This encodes CASSAPPGRTFQPQHF.

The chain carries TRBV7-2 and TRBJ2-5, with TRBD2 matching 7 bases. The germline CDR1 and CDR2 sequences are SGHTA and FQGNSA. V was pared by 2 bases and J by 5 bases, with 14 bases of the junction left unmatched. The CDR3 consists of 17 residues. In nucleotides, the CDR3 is TGTGCCAGCAGCTTATCCGGGGGAGGGCTTGCAATTGAGACCCAGTACTTC. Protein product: CASSLSGGGLAIETQYF.